This TCR beta chain was identified during a study of PD-L1 blockade in urothelial cancer. As for the study in general: The patients first took atezolizumab at some point between 2014 and 2015, receiving 1,200 mg intravenously every 3 weeks. Analyzed time points were 3 weeks (second dose) and 6 weeks after therapy began. Patients' histories included 0 to 3 prior chemotherapy regimens.

Trimming took 8 bases from V and 5 from J, leaving 14 bases between them. Germline loops: CDR1 SGHTS, CDR2 YDEGEE. The CDR3 runs to 12 residues. Sample contribution per patient ranged from 1 to 8, covering pretreatment and on-treatment. Some clones are missing from TCRdb's copy, which holds only in-frame ones; the method was immunoSEQ multiplex PCR. The table has tens of thousands of clones, roughly four fifths seen once. This TCR was sampled from a man aged 70 or older with urothelial cancer. V and J are TRBV5-8 and TRBJ2-7; D is perhaps TRBD1 (5 bases). The material was PBMCs, obtained around atezolizumab (anti-PD-L1) treatment. The CDR3 loop is CASRVLGHEQYF. The CDR3 coding sequence is TGTGCCAGTCGAGTTTTGGGGCACGAGCAGTACTTC.